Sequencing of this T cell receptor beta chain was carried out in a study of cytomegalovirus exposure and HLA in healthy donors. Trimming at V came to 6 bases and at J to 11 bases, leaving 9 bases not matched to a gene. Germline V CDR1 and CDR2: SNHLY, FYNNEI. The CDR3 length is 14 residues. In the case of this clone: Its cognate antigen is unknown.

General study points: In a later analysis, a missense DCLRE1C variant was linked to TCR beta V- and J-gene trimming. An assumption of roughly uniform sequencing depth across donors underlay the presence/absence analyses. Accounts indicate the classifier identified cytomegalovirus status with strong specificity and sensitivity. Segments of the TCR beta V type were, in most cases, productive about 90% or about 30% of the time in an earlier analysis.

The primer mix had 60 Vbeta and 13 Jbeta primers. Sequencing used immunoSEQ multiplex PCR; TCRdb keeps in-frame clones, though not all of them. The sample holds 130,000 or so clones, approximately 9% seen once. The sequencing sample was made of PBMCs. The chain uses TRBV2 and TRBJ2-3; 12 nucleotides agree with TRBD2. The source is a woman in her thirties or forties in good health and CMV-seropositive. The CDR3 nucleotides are TGTGCCAGCAGCGGGACTAGCGGGCCTCCGAGGCAGTATTTT. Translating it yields CASSGTSGPPRQYF.